This T cell receptor beta chain comes out of a study of vaccination and CD4 T cells after COVID-19. The CDR3 loop spans 12 amino acids. From germline, CDR1 is SQVTM and CDR2 ANQGSEA. V lost 3 bases to trimming and J lost 7 bases, with 11 bases between them. Judged by abundance, this clonotype is large. Its specificity is unknown. The study sequenced cultured CD4+ T cell DNA using the Oncomine TCR Beta short-read assay. Using its own MiXCR run on the PCR reads, TCRdb lists one record per CDR3 protein. The top ten hold approximately 30% of the sample, which has 3,000 to 4,500 distinct CDR3 sequences, approximately 31% seen once. Sample treatment: 10-day PBMC culture with coronavirus spike peptide pools or control peptides (ViraFEST assay).

The chain recombines TRBV29-1 with TRBJ2-3; tentative D call: TRBD2 (7 bases). The material sequenced was CD4+ T cells from blood, cultured in vitro. The source is a human donor who had recovered from COVID-19. CDR3 nucleotides: TGCAGCGTTGAGTCGGGGGGCAATACGCAGTATTTT. It codes for CSVESGGNTQYF.